The 16 T cell receptor beta chains listed next were all sequenced from one sample in a study of blood T cell repertoires in COVID-19. TCRdb keeps only in-frame clones here, not all; method: immunoSEQ multiplex PCR. Of over 60,000 clones detected, roughly three quarters appear once; the ten largest clones hold 9.2%. The sequenced material came from peripheral blood. The receptors originated from a human donor in a cohort sampled during active COVID-19.

The rearrangement uses TRBV25-1 and TRBJ1-6; unclear D gene. Trimming cost V 2 bases and J 7 bases, with 6 bases left between them. Germline CDR1 reads MGHDK; CDR2 reads SYGVNS. CDR3 length: 13 amino acids. The CDR3 sequence is CASSEVSNSPLHF. CDR3 nucleotide sequence: TGTGCCAGCAGTGAAGTCTCCAATTCACCCCTCCACTTT.

The rearrangement uses TRBV13 and TRBJ2-2, with 12 bases fitting TRBD2. The CDR3 is made up of 20 amino acids. CDR1 is PRHDT and CDR2 is FYEKMQ in the germline V gene (reference sequence). J was trimmed by 3 bases and V by 5 bases; bases with no gene match: 16. DNA of the CDR3: TGTGCCAGCAGCCCGCCCGCCGGGGCTAGCGGGGGGGCGGACACCGGGGAGCTGTTTTTT. Its protein product is CASSPPAGASGGADTGELFF.

The V gene is TRBV5-1, the J gene TRBJ1-4; TRBD1 matches 10 bases. V lost 5 bases and J lost 8; bases outside the gene matches: 9. The CDR3 sequence is 15 residues long. In germline, CDR1 is SGHRS, CDR2 YFSETQ. The CDR3 nucleotides are TGCGCCAGCAGTCACACCGGGACAGGGGACGAAAAACTGTTTTTT. Amino acids: CASSHTGTGDEKLFF.

The chain employs TRBV4-2 and TRBJ2-2, with D perhaps TRBD1 (7 bases). This CDR3 has 17 amino acids. Trimming cost V 0 bases and J 2 bases, with 13 bases left between them. From germline, CDR1 is LGHNA and CDR2 YNFKEQ. CDR3 region: CASSQEEGAANTGELFF. The CDR3 bases are TGTGCCAGCAGCCAAGAGGAGGGGGCCGCTAACACCGGGGAGCTGTTTTTT.

V is TRBV6-1 and J is TRBJ1-5; D may be TRBD1 (6 bases). CDR3 length: 14 amino acids. Germline V CDR1 and CDR2: MNHNS, SASEGT. The germline V and J ends were trimmed by 7 bases and 0 bases, with 10 bases remaining between them. CDR3 amino acids: CASKKTGSNQPQHF. Here the CDR3 DNA reads TGTGCCAGCAAAAAGACAGGTAGCAATCAGCCCCAGCATTTT.

The chain has TRBV24-1 and TRBJ2-2; 7 positions agree with TRBD1. CDR3 size: 15 residues. Germline V gene lookup returns CDR1 KGHDR and CDR2 SFDVKD. V lost 5 bases, J lost 2 bases, and 4 bases stayed unmatched. The CDR3 sequence: CATSADRANTGELFF. The CDR3 DNA reads TGTGCCACCAGTGCAGACAGGGCCAACACCGGGGAGCTGTTTTTT.

V gene TRBV13 combines with J gene TRBJ2-2; D may be TRBD2 (6 bases). V gave up 3 bases and J gave up 1 base, with 12 bases separating them. The germline CDR1 and CDR2 sequences are PRHDT and FYEKMQ (reference sequence). The CDR3 runs 16 residues. The chain's CDR3 is CASSLEGGVNTGELFF. CDR3 sequence (DNA): TGTGCCAGCAGCTTGGAGGGCGGGGTGAACACCGGGGAGCTGTTTTTT.

The J gene is TRBJ1-4, the V gene TRBV7-9; D perhaps matches TRBD1 (6 bases). The V and J ends lost 5 bases and 4 bases respectively, with 17 bases between them. Per germline, CDR1 SEHNR and CDR2 FQNEAQ (reference sequence). This CDR3 spans 16 amino acids. CDR3 sequence: CASSPTQGGVNEKLFF. In nucleotides, the CDR3 is TGTGCCAGCAGCCCGACGCAAGGGGGGGTTAATGAAAAACTGTTTTTT.

This chain connects TRBV7-9 to TRBJ2-3, with a weak D call TRBD2 (5 bases). V lost 5 bases and J lost 2, with 14 bases in between. The CDR3 is 15 amino acids. From germline, CDR1 is SEHNR and CDR2 FQNEAQ (reference sequence). The CDR3 DNA reads as TGTGCCAGCAGCACGGACCGGGAACCCACAGATACGCAGTATTTT. It is translated as CASSTDREPTDTQYF.

The chain joins TRBV7-2 to TRBJ2-1; perhaps TRBD2 as D (5 bases). Trimming cost V 2 bases and J 0 bases, with 11 bases left between them. This CDR3 contains 16 residues. The germline V gene encodes CDR1 SGHTA and CDR2 FQGNSA. CDR3 loop: CASSLSGASSYNEQFF. Written as DNA, the CDR3 is TGTGCCAGCAGCTTAAGCGGCGCTAGCTCCTACAATGAGCAGTTCTTC.

V is TRBV9 and J is TRBJ1-5; 8 nucleotides match TRBD1. With 4 bases clipped from V and 6 bases from J, the junction kept 6 bases outside the gene matches. CDR1 SGDLS and CDR2 YYNGEE come from the germline V gene. CDR3 size: 14 residues. This CDR3 reads CASSPGQGTQPQHF. The CDR3 DNA sequence: TGTGCCAGCAGCCCCGGACAGGGAACTCAGCCCCAGCATTTT. The variable domain in full, completed from reference TRBV9 and TRBJ1-5, reads DSGVTQTPKHLITATGQRVTLRCSPRSGDLSVYWYQQSLDQGLQFLIQYYNGEERAKGNILERFSAQQFPDLHSELNLSSLELGDSALYFCASSPGQGTQPQHFGDGTRLSIL.

V and J are TRBV9 and TRBJ2-1, with TRBD2 matching over 7 bases. Trimming took 4 bases from V and 7 from J; bases not matched to a gene: 5. From germline, CDR1 is SGDLS and CDR2 YYNGEE. The CDR3 is 13 amino acids. The CDR3 spells CASSPGGENEQFF. As DNA, the CDR3 is TGTGCCAGCAGCCCGGGGGGAGAGAATGAGCAGTTCTTC.

This clone was recorded only once. The chain combines TRBV27 with TRBJ2-3; D is perhaps TRBD1 (5 bases). With 2 bases removed from V and 5 bases from J, the gap between germline ends came to 14 bases. CDR3 length: 15 amino acids. The germline V gene encodes CDR1 MNHEY and CDR2 SMNVEV (reference sequence). CDR3 protein: CASSLDHTGGDTQYF. The CDR3 bases are TGTGCCAGCAGTTTAGACCATACAGGTGGAGATACGCAGTATTTT.

The chain has TRBV2 and TRBJ1-5; D not certain. Looked up from germline, CDR1 is SNHLY and CDR2 is FYNNEI. V lost 3 bases to trimming and J lost 3 bases, with 6 bases between them. CDR3 length equals 13 residues. The CDR3 DNA reads as TGTGCCAGCAGTGAGCAGGACAATCAGCCCCAGCATTTT. Translating gives CASSEQDNQPQHF.

This clone was found a few times. The V call is TRBV2, the J call TRBJ2-1; 7 bases fit TRBD1. V shed 6 bases and J 7 bases; nucleotides not matched to a gene: 6. This CDR3 is 13 amino acids long. The germline V gene has CDR1 SNHLY and CDR2 FYNNEI. This chain's CDR3 is CASRGLQGNEQFF. DNA for the CDR3: TGTGCCAGCAGGGGGTTACAGGGGAATGAGCAGTTCTTC.

This chain links TRBV18 with TRBJ2-7; 11 nucleotides line up with TRBD2. Trimming took 3 bases from V and 2 from J; bases not matched to a gene: 6. The CDR3 runs 16 residues. Per germline, CDR1 KGHSH and CDR2 LQKENI. CDR3 residues: CASSPDLAGGTYEQYF. The CDR3 DNA follows: TGTGCCAGCTCACCGGACCTAGCGGGAGGCACCTACGAGCAGTACTTC.